Listed below are T cell receptor beta chains from one sample, sequenced in a study of T cell changes during pregnancy in multiple sclerosis. Produced via immunoSEQ multiplex PCR; TCRdb's table is partial and in-frame only. The sample has about 38,000 clones, around 90% seen once; the top ten hold more than 0.3%. Source: CD4+ T cells from peripheral blood mononuclear cells, taken after pregnancy. These receptors were taken from a female donor in good health, enrolled as a control in a pregnancy study. CDR3s include the opening cysteine and the closing phenylalanine or tryptophan. A D gene is named only where the DNA matches it firmly. Clone size is stated in some rows and not others, as once, few, many or a class when expanded.

v_gene	j_gene	abundance	d_gene	CDR3nt	CDR3aa
TRBV25-1	TRBJ1-3	once	TRBD1	TGTGCCAGCAGTGGAGGACAGGGGGCTGGTTTTGGAAACACCATATATTTT	CASSGGQGAGFGNTIYF
TRBV7-9	TRBJ1-4	NA	TRBD1	TGTGCCAGCAGCACGGACAGGGGGCGAGAGGGTGAAAAACTGTTTTTT	CASSTDRGREGEKLFF
TRBV12-5	TRBJ1-5	NA	TRBD1	TGTGCTAGTGGTTTGGATTCTTCCGGGACAGGGGGCAATCAGCCCCAGCATTTT	CASGLDSSGTGGNQPQHF
TRBV7-6	TRBJ2-1	NA	NA	TGTGCCAGCAGCGAGGACAGCTACAATGAGCAGTTCTTC	CASSEDSYNEQFF
TRBV27	TRBJ2-7	NA	TRBD2	TGTGCCAGCAGTTTCGGACTAGTCCGGGACGAGCAGTACTTC	CASSFGLVRDEQYF
TRBV28	TRBJ1-3	NA	TRBD1	TGTGCCAGCAGTTTACAGGGGGCTGGAAACACCATATATTTT	CASSLQGAGNTIYF
TRBV5-1	TRBJ2-2	NA	TRBD1	TGCGCCAGCAGCTTACCGGGACAGGGGTCCGGGGAGCTGTTTTTT	CASSLPGQGSGELFF
TRBV5-1	TRBJ1-1	NA	NA	TGCGCCAGCAGCTTGGCGAAAAACAGGGACCACACTGAAGCTTTCTTT	CASSLAKNRDHTEAFF
TRBV18	TRBJ1-1	NA	TRBD1	TGTGCCAGCTCACCCTATGACAGGGGGCAAGGAGCTTTCTTT	CASSPYDRGQGAFF
TRBV6-6	TRBJ1-1	NA	NA	TGTGCCAGCAGTTACACAGGGCCGACTGAAGCTTTCTTT	CASSYTGPTEAFF
TRBV27	TRBJ2-5	NA	NA	TGTGCCAGCAGTCCCGGAGCTCTGGAAGAGACCCAGTACTTC	CASSPGALEETQYF
TRBV5-6	TRBJ1-1	NA	NA	TGTGCCAGCAGCTTGGGGGCTCGCATAAACACTGAAGCTTTCTTT	CASSLGARINTEAFF
TRBV6-6	TRBJ1-1	NA	TRBD1	TGTGCCAGCACCTATACAGGGGTGGATGAAGCTTTCTTT	CASTYTGVDEAFF
TRBV7-8	TRBJ2-3	NA	TRBD2	TGTGCCAGCAGACGGACTAGCGGGGCCCCCGGGGCGCAGTATTTT	CASRRTSGAPGAQYF
TRBV18	TRBJ2-1	NA	TRBD2	TGTGCCAGCTCAACTACTAGCGGGGCCCACAATGAGCAGTTCTTC	CASSTTSGAHNEQFF
TRBV7-2	TRBJ1-1	NA	NA	TGTGCCAGCATCGCGGACAGATCGAACACTGAAGCTTTCTTT	CASIADRSNTEAFF
TRBV18	TRBJ2-7	NA	NA	TGTGCCAGCTCACCAGGGCAGACCTACGAGCAGTACTTC	CASSPGQTYEQYF
TRBV11-3	TRBJ2-1	NA	TRBD2	TGTGCCAGCAGCTTAGGAAAAAGCGGGGGCCTCCTTGCCTACAATGAGCAGTTCTTC	CASSLGKSGGLLAYNEQFF
TRBV19	TRBJ2-6	NA	TRBD1	TGTGCCAGTAGTATTCCCCAGGGGGCTGGGGCCAACGTCCTGACTTTC	CASSIPQGAGANVLTF
TRBV27	TRBJ2-1	few	NA	TGTGCCAGCAGAGCAGGGGTTACCTACAATGAGCAGTTCTTC	CASRAGVTYNEQFF
TRBV14	TRBJ1-1	few	NA	TGTGCCAGCAGCCAAGCGGAGAGAACTGAAGCTTTCTTT	CASSQAERTEAFF
TRBV10-3	TRBJ2-3	NA	TRBD1	TGTGCCAGCACCCGACAGGGACAGACGACAGATACGCAGTATTTT	CASTRQGQTTDTQYF
TRBV5-1	TRBJ1-4	NA	NA	TGCGCCAGCAGCTACGGGGGGGGCACAACTAATGAAAAACTGTTTTTT	CASSYGGGTTNEKLFF
TRBV6-6	TRBJ2-3	NA	NA	TGTGCCAGCAGACAGGGCCTTTCTAGCACAGATACGCAGTATTTT	CASRQGLSSTDTQYF
TRBV5-1	TRBJ1-1	NA	TRBD1	TGCGCCAGCAGCTTGGCAATTGGACAGGGAGGAGCTTTCTTT	CASSLAIGQGGAFF
TRBV30	TRBJ1-2	once	NA	TGTGCCTGGAGTTGGAGGGGAGGTGACTATGGCTACACCTTC	CAWSWRGGDYGYTF
TRBV5-4	TRBJ2-5	once	TRBD2	TGTGCCAGCAGCTTTGGGCGGGGGCAAGAGACCCAGTACTTC	CASSFGRGQETQYF
TRBV27	TRBJ2-1	NA	TRBD2	TGTGCCAGCAGTCCCTTTTCGGGGGGGTTAAGTGAGCAGTTCTTC	CASSPFSGGLSEQFF
TRBV27	TRBJ1-5	NA	NA	TGTGCCAGCAGTCCCCAAATTAGCAATCAGCCCCAGCATTTT	CASSPQISNQPQHF
TRBV7-9	TRBJ2-3	NA	TRBD2	TGTGCCAGCAGCCATACTGGGGGGAGGGCCACAGATACGCAGTATTTT	CASSHTGGRATDTQYF
TRBV27	TRBJ1-4	NA	NA	TGTGCCAGCAGTCCACCGGTTTCTCTGGGGAGGCGAAATGAAAAACTGTTTTTT	CASSPPVSLGRRNEKLFF
TRBV5-1	TRBJ2-7	NA	TRBD2	TGCGCCAGCAGGGGGACTAGCGGCTACGAGCAGTACTTC	CASRGTSGYEQYF
TRBV19	TRBJ1-5	NA	NA	TGTGCCAGTAGCCCTACAGTCACCAATCAGCCCCAGCATTTT	CASSPTVTNQPQHF
TRBV7-8	TRBJ2-7	NA	TRBD2	TGTGCCAGCAGCGCACTAGCGGGAGGGCCCTACGAGCAGTACTTC	CASSALAGGPYEQYF
TRBV19	TRBJ1-1	once	TRBD1	TGTGCCAGTAGTACAGGGGGACAGGGAGGGACTGAAGCTTTCTTT	CASSTGGQGGTEAFF
TRBV5-5	TRBJ2-7	NA	TRBD2	TGTGCCAGCAACCGCGGGGTAGCGGGTGGGAGCTACGAGCAGTACTTC	CASNRGVAGGSYEQYF